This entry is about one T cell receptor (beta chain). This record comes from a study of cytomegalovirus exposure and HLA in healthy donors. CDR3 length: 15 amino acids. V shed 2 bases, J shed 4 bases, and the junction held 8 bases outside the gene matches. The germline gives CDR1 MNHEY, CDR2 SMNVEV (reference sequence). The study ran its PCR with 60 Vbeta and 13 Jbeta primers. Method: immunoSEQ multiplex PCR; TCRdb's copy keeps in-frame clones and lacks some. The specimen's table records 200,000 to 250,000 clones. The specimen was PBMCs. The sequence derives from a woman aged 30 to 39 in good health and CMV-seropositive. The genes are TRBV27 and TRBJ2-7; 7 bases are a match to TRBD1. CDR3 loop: CASSLADRVSYEQYF. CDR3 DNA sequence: TGTGCCAGCAGTTTAGCCGACAGGGTCTCATACGAGCAGTACTTC.